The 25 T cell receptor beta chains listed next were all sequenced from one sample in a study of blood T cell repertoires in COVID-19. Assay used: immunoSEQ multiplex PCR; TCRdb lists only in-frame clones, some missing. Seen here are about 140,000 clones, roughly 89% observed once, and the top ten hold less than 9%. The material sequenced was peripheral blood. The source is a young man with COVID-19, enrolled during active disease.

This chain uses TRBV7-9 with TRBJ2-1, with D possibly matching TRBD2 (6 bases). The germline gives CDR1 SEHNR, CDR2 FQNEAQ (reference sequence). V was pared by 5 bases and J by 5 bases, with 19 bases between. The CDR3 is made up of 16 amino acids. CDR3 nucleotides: TGTGCCAGCAGCCGCCGGGACTCCAGTGGCCACAATGAGCAGTTCTTC. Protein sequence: CASSRRDSSGHNEQFF.

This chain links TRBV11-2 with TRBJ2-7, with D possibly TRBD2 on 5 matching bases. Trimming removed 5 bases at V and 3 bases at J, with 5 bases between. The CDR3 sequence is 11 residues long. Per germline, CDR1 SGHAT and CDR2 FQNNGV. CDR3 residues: CASSRDYEQYF. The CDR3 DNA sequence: TGTGCCAGCAGCCGGGACTACGAGCAGTACTTC.

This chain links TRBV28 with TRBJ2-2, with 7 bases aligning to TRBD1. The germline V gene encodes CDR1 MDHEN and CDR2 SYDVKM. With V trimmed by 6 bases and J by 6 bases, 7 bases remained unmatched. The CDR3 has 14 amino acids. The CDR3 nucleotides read TGTGCCAGCAGCTCCCAGACAGGGTCCGGGGAGCTGTTTTTT. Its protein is CASSSQTGSGELFF.

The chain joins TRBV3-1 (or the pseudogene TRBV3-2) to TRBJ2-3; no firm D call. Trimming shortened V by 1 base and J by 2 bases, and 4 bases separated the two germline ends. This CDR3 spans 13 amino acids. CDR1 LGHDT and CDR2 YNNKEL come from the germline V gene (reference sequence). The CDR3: CASSQAYTDTQYF. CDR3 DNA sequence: TGTGCCAGCAGCCAAGCTTACACAGATACGCAGTATTTT.

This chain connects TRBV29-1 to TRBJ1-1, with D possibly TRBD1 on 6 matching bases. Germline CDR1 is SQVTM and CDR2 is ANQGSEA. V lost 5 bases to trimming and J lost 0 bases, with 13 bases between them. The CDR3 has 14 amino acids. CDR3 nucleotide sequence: TGCAGCGTTTCCAGGGGCGGCATGAACACTGAAGCTTTCTTT. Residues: CSVSRGGMNTEAFF.

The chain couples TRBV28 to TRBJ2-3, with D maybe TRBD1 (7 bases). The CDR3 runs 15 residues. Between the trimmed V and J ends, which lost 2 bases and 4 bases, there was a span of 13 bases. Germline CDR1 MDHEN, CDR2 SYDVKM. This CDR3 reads CASSLRQGGADTQYF. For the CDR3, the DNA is TGTGCCAGCAGTTTACGACAGGGAGGCGCAGATACGCAGTATTTT.

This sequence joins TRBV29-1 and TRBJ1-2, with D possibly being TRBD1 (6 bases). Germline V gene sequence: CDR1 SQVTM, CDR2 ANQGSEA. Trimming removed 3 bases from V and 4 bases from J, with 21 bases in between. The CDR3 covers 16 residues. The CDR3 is CSVEVSKAGVSYGYTF. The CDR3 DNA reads TGCAGCGTTGAGGTATCGAAGGCAGGGGTATCCTATGGCTACACCTTC.

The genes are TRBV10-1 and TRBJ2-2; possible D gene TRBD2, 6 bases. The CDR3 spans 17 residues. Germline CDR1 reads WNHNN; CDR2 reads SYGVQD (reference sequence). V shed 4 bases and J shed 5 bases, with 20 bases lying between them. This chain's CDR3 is CASSAKPRWRGTGELFF. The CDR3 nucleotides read TGCGCCAGCAGTGCAAAACCGCGGTGGCGGGGAACCGGGGAGCTGTTTTTT.

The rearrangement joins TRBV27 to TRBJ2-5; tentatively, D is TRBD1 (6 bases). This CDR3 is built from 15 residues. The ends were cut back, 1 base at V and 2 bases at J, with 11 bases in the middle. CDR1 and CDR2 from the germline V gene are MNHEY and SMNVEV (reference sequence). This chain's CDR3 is CASSLFQGQQETQYF. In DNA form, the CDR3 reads TGTGCCAGCAGTTTATTTCAAGGACAGCAAGAGACCCAGTACTTC.

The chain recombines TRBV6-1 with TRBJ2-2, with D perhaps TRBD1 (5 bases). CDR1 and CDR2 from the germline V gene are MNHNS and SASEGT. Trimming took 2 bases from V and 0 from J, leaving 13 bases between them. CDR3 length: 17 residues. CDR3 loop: CASSESARRANTGELFF. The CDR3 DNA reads TGTGCCAGCAGTGAATCAGCGCGCAGGGCGAACACCGGGGAGCTGTTTTTT.

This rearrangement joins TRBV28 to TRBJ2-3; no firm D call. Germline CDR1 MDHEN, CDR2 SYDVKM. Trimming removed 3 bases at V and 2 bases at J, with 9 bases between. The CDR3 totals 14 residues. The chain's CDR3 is CASSFRISTDTQYF. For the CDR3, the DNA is TGTGCCAGCAGTTTCAGGATCTCCACAGATACGCAGTATTTT.

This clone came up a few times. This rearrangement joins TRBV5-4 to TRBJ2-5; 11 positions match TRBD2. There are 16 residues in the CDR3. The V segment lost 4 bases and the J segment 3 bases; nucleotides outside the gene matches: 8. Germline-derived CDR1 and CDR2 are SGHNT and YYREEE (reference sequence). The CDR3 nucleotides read TGTGCCAGCAGCGGGGTAGCGGGAGGGTTTGAAGAGACCCAGTACTTC. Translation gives CASSGVAGGFEETQYF. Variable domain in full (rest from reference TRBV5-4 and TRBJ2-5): ETGVTQSPTHLIKTRGQQVTLRCSSQSGHNTVSWYQQALGQGPQFIFQYYREEENGRGNFPPRFSGLQFPNYSSELNVNALELDDSALYLCASSGVAGGFEETQYFGPGTRLLVL.

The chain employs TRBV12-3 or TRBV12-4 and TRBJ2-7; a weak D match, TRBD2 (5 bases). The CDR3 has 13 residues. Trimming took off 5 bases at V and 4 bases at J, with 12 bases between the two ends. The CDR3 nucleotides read TGTGCCAGCAGTCCGAGGGCCAATTACGAGCAGTACTTC. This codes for CASSPRANYEQYF.

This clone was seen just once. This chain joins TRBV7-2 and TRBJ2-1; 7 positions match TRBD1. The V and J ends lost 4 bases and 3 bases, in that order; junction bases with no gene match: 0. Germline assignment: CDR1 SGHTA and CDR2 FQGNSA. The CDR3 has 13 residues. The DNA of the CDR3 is TGTGCCAGCAGCTACAGGGGCTACAATGAGCAGTTCTTC. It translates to CASSYRGYNEQFF.

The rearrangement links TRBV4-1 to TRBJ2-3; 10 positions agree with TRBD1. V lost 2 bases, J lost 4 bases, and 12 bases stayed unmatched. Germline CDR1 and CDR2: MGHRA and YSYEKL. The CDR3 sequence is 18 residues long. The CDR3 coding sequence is TGCGCCAGCAGCCAAACAGGGGGACAGGGGAAGAGGGCAGATACGCAGTATTTT. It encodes CASSQTGGQGKRADTQYF.

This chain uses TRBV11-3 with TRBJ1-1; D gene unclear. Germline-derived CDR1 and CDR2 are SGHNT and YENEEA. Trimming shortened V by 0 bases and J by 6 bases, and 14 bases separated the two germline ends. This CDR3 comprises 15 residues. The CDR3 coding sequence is TGTGCCAGCAGCTTAGATATGATCGGGTCACCTGAAGCTTTCTTT. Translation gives CASSLDMIGSPEAFF.

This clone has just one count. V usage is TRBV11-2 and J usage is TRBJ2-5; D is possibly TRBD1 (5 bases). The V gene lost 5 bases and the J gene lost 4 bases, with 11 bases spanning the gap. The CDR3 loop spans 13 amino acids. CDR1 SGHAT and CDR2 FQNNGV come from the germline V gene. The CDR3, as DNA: TGTGCCAGCAGCCAAGGGGCTAGAGAGACCCAGTACTTC. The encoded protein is CASSQGARETQYF.

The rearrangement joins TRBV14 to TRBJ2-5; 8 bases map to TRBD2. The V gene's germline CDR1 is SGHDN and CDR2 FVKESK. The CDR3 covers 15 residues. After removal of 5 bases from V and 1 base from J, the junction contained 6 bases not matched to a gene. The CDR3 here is CASSGLAGVQETQYF. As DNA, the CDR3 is TGTGCCAGCAGCGGGCTAGCGGGCGTCCAAGAGACCCAGTACTTC. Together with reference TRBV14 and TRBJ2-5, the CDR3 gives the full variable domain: EAGVTQFPSHSVIEKGQTVTLRCDPISGHDNLYWYRRVMGKEIKFLLHFVKESKQDESGMPNNRFLAERTGGTYSTLKVQPAELEDSGVYFCASSGLAGVQETQYFGPGTRLLVL.

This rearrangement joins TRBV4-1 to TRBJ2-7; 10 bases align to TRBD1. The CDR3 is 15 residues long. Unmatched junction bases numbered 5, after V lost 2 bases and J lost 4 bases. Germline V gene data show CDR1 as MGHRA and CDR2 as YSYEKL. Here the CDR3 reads CASSQTGTGVYEQYF. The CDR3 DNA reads TGCGCCAGCAGCCAAACCGGGACAGGGGTGTACGAGCAGTACTTC.

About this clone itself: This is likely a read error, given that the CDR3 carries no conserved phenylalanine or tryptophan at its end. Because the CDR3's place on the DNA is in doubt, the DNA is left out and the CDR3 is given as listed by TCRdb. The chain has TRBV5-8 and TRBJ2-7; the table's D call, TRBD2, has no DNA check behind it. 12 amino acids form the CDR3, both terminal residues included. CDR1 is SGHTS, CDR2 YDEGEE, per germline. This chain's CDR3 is CASSTGLAGVLA.

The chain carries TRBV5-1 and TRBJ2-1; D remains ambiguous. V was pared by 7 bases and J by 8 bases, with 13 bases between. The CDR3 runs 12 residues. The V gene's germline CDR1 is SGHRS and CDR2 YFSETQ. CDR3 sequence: CASYRSLYEQFF. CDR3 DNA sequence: TGCGCCAGCTATCGCAGTCTCTATGAGCAGTTCTTC.

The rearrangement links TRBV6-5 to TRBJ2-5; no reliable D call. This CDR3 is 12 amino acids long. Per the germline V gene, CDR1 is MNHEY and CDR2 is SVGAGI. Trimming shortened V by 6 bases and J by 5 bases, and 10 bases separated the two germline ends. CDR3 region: CASRRSLETQYF. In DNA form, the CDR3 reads TGTGCCAGCAGGAGAAGTTTGGAGACCCAGTACTTC.

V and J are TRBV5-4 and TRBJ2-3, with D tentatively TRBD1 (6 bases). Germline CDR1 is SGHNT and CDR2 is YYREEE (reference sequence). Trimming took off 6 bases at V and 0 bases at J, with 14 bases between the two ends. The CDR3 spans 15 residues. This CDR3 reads CASKGRTGSTDTQYF. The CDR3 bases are TGTGCCAGCAAGGGGCGTACAGGGAGCACAGATACGCAGTATTTT.

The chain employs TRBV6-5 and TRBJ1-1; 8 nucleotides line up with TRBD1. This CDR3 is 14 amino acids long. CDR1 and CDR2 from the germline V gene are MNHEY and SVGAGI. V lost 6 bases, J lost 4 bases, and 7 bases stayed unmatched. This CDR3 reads CASSGRGQGTEAFF. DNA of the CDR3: TGTGCCAGCAGCGGCAGGGGGCAGGGCACTGAAGCTTTCTTT.

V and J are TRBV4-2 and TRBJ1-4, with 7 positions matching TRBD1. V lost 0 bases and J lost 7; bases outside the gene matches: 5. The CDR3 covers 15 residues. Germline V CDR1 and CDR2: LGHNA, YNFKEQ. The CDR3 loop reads CASSQEGGRSEKLFF. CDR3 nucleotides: TGTGCCAGCAGCCAAGAAGGGGGCAGGAGTGAAAAACTGTTTTTT.